The sequence of this T cell receptor beta chain was determined in a study of cytomegalovirus exposure and HLA in healthy donors. V gave up 8 bases and J gave up 4 bases, with 15 bases separating them. The CDR3 is 14 residues long. Per germline, CDR1 MNHNY and CDR2 SVGAGI (reference sequence). This clone showed up just a few times. Its antigen remains unknown. Study observations and caveats: A prior analysis recorded that most TCR beta V segments were productive about 87% or about 30% of the time.

The PCR used 60 Vbeta and 13 Jbeta primers. Sequencing used immunoSEQ multiplex PCR; TCRdb keeps in-frame clones, though not all of them. The data show 100,000 to 150,000 clones, about 81% seen once. J is TRBJ1-3 and V is TRBV6-6; D is unclear. This clonotype was obtained from a woman aged 40 to 55 in good health and CMV-seropositive. The sequenced sample was PBMCs. CDR3 DNA: TGTGCCAGCTCAATGGGCCGTCAAGGAAACACCATATATTTT. This translates into CASSMGRQGNTIYF.